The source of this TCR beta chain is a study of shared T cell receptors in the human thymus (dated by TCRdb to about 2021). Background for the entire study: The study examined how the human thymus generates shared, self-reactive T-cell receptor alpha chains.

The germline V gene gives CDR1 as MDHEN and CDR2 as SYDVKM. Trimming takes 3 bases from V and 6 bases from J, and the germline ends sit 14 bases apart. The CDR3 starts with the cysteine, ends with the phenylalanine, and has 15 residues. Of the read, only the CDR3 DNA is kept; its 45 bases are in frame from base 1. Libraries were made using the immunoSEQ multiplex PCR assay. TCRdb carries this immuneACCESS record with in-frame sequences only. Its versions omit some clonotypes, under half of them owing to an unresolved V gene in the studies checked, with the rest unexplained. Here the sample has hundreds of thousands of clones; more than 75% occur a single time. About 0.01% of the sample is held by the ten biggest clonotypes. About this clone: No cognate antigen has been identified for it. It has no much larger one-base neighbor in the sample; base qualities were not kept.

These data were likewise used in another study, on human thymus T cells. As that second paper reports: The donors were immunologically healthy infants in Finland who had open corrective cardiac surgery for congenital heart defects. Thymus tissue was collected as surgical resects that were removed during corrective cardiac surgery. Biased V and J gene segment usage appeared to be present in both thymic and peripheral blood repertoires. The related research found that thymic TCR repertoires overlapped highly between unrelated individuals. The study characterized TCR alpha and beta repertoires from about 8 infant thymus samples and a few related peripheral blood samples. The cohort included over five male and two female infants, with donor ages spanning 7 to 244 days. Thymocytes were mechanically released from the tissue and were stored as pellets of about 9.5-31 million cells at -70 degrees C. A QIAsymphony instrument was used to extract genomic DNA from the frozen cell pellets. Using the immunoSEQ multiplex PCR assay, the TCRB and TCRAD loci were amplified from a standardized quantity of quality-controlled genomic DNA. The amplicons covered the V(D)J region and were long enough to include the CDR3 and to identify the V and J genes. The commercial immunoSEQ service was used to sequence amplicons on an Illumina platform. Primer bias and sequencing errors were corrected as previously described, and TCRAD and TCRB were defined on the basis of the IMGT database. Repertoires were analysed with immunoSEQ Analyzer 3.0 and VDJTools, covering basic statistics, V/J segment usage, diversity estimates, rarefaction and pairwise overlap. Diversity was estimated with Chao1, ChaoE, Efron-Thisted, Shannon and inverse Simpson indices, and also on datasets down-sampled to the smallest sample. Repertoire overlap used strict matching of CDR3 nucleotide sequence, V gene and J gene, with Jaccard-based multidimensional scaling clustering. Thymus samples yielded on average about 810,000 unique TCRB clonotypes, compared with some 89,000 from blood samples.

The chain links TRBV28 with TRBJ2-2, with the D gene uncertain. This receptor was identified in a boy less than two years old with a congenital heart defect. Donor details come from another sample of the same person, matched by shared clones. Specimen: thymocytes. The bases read TGTGCCAGCAGTTTGGGCGCGTGGAATCCCGGGGAGCTGTTTTTT. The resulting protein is CASSLGAWNPGELFF.